These T cell receptor beta chains were read from a single sample in a study of CD8+CD57+ T cells in acquired aplastic anemia. TCRdb passed the reads through MiXCR, listing each CDR3 protein once. The data contain 50,000 or so distinct CDR3 sequences, around 50% of them seen just once; the ten biggest clones take up around 17%. The source material was sorted CD4+, CD8+, or CD8+CD57+ T cells (not recorded which) from PBMCs. The origin of the receptors is a human donor with aplastic anemia. The CDR3 runs from the conserved cysteine through the conserved F or W. A D gene is named only where the DNA matches it firmly. The size of a clone is reported for some rows only, either as once, few or many, or as a class for expanded clones.

DNA: TGTGCCAGTAGCCCTGGGGCAGGGTGGTACGAGCAGTACTTC
CDR3: CASSPGAGWYEQYF
V: TRBV19
size: medium-sized
J: TRBJ2-7
D: .

DNA: TGCAGTGCTGGGGTCCCAGCCTCCTCCTCCTATGGCTACACCTTC
CDR3: CSAGVPASSSYGYTF
V: TRBV20-1
size: once
J: TRBJ1-2
D: .

DNA: TGTGCCAGCAGCGTAGGTCAGGGGAGTCAGCCCCAGCATTTT
CDR3: CASSVGQGSQPQHF
V: TRBV9
size: .
J: TRBJ1-5
D: .

DNA: TGTGCCATCAGTGGGACCGGGACAAATGGCTACACCTTC
CDR3: CAISGTGTNGYTF
V: TRBV10-3
size: few
J: TRBJ1-2
D: .

DNA: TGCAGTGCCTCTCGGCAGTCCGACGAGCAGTACTTC
CDR3: CSASRQSDEQYF
V: TRBV20-1
size: .
J: TRBJ2-7
D: .

DNA: TGTGCCAGCAGCTTGGAACAGGCTAACTATGGCTACACCTTC
CDR3: CASSLEQANYGYTF
V: TRBV5-4
size: .
J: TRBJ1-2
D: .

DNA: TGTGCTAGTGGTTTGACCCTCCTAGCGGGGGGGCCTACCGCAGATACGCAGTATTTT
CDR3: CASGLTLLAGGPTADTQYF
V: TRBV12-5
size: many
J: TRBJ2-3
D: TRBD2

DNA: TGTGCCAGCAGCTTAGATCCTTACAGCTACGAGCAGTACTTC
CDR3: CASSLDPYSYEQYF
V: TRBV7-2
size: .
J: TRBJ2-7
D: .

DNA: TGTGCCAGCAGTATTTACAGGGAAACCTCCTACGAGCAGTACTTC
CDR3: CASSIYRETSYEQYF
V: TRBV2
size: medium-sized
J: TRBJ2-7
D: .

DNA: TGTGCCAGCACCCTGGGGGGACAGGGGGCTGGGGATGAGCAGTTCTTC
CDR3: CASTLGGQGAGDEQFF
V: TRBV5-4
size: many
J: TRBJ2-1
D: TRBD1

DNA: TGTGCCAGCAGTGGAGAAAGTCTAGCGGGCACAGATACGCAGTATTTT
CDR3: CASSGESLAGTDTQYF
V: TRBV2
size: many
J: TRBJ2-3
D: TRBD2

DNA: TGTGCCAGCAGTACCTGGGGAGACGGCTACACCTTC
CDR3: CASSTWGDGYTF
V: TRBV6-1
size: many
J: TRBJ1-2
D: .

DNA: TGCAGCGCGACGAGCGGTACTGAAGCTTTCTTT
CDR3: CSATSGTEAFF
V: TRBV29-1
size: few
J: TRBJ1-1
D: .

DNA: TGCAGTGCTAGAGTAGAGTGGGCGGGGCCCTACAACGAGCAGTACTTC
CDR3: CSARVEWAGPYNEQYF
V: TRBV20-1
size: .
J: TRBJ2-7
D: .

DNA: TGTGCCAACTTACACAGGGTACATGGCTACACCTTC
CDR3: CANLHRVHGYTF
V: TRBV12-3/TRBV12-4
size: many
J: TRBJ1-2
D: .

DNA: TGCGCCAGCAGCCAAGATCCGGACAGCTTCTATGGCTACACCTTC
CDR3: CASSQDPDSFYGYTF
V: TRBV4-1
size: .
J: TRBJ1-2
D: .

DNA: TGTGCCAGCAGCTTACGACTAGCGGGGGGTTTTGAGCAGTTCTTC
CDR3: CASSLRLAGGFEQFF
V: TRBV11-2
size: once
J: TRBJ2-1
D: TRBD2

DNA: TGTGCCAGCAGTTACTCGATATGGGGTTTGCAGTTCTTC
CDR3: CASSYSIWGLQFF
V: TRBV6-5
size: .
J: TRBJ2-1
D: .

DNA: TGCAGTGCTAGAGAGGGGGCACAGGACCACGAGCAGTACTTC
CDR3: CSAREGAQDHEQYF
V: TRBV20-1
size: .
J: TRBJ2-7
D: .

DNA: TGTGCCAGTAGTACCCGGACAGGGAGTAACTATGGCTACACCTTC
CDR3: CASSTRTGSNYGYTF
V: TRBV19
size: .
J: TRBJ1-2
D: TRBD1

DNA: TGTGCCATCAGTGACAGGGGCTCTGGGGCCAACGTCCTGACTTTC
CDR3: CAISDRGSGANVLTF
V: TRBV10-3
size: medium-sized
J: TRBJ2-6
D: .

DNA: TGTGCCAGCAGTGGTACCAATAGCAATCAGCCCCAGCATTTT
CDR3: CASSGTNSNQPQHF
V: TRBV2
size: few
J: TRBJ1-5
D: .

DNA: TGTGCCAGCAGCAGGGACAGGGGAGGTGACAATGAGCAGTTCTTC
CDR3: CASSRDRGGDNEQFF
V: TRBV13
size: many
J: TRBJ2-1
D: TRBD1

DNA: TGTGCCAGCAGTCGAGGGACTAGAGCAGATACGCAGTATTTT
CDR3: CASSRGTRADTQYF
V: TRBV25-1
size: .
J: TRBJ2-3
D: TRBD2

DNA: TGTGCCAGCAGCGTAGGACAGGACTATGGCTACACCTTC
CDR3: CASSVGQDYGYTF
V: TRBV9
size: many
J: TRBJ1-2
D: .

DNA: TGCAGCGTTGGAGATGAGACTGAAGCTTTCTTT
CDR3: CSVGDETEAFF
V: TRBV29-1
size: medium-sized
J: TRBJ1-1
D: .

DNA: TGTGCCAGCCAGAGGACTAGCGGCTCCTACGAGCAGTACTTC
CDR3: CASQRTSGSYEQYF
V: TRBV10-3
size: few
J: TRBJ2-7
D: TRBD2

DNA: TGTGCCAGCAGCCCTCTGACAGGGGTCGAGCAGTACTTC
CDR3: CASSPLTGVEQYF
V: TRBV10-3
size: .
J: TRBJ2-7
D: TRBD1

DNA: TGTGCCAGCAGCAATGGGGGCAATCAGCCCCAGCATTTT
CDR3: CASSNGGNQPQHF
V: TRBV7-6
size: .
J: TRBJ1-5
D: .

DNA: TGTGCCAGCAGTGAAGATTGGGGGCTTGGAAACACCATATATTTT
CDR3: CASSEDWGLGNTIYF
V: TRBV6-1
size: many
J: TRBJ1-3
D: .

DNA: TGTGCCGGCAGCCAAGCGAGAACCTCCTACGAGCAGTACTTC
CDR3: CAGSQARTSYEQYF
V: TRBV4-2
size: .
J: TRBJ2-7
D: .

DNA: TGTGCCACCAGTGATTCGTCGCAGGGGAAACAAGAGACCCAGTACTTC
CDR3: CATSDSSQGKQETQYF
V: TRBV24-1
size: few
J: TRBJ2-5
D: .

DNA: TGTGCCAGCAGCCGACAGGGATTGGGGGTTGAAGCTTTCTTT
CDR3: CASSRQGLGVEAFF
V: TRBV6-2/TRBV6-3
size: .
J: TRBJ1-1
D: TRBD1

DNA: TGTGCCAGCAGCGCACAGGGTGTCGGGGATCCGCCCCAGCATTTT
CDR3: CASSAQGVGDPPQHF
V: TRBV7-8
size: .
J: TRBJ1-5
D: .

DNA: TGTGCCAGCAGCCCGGGACTAGCGGGGGGAGGAGGGACGCAGTATTTT
CDR3: CASSPGLAGGGGTQYF
V: TRBV9
size: once
J: TRBJ2-3
D: TRBD2

DNA: TGTGCCACCAGTGATAGAGCCAATGAAGCTTTCTTT
CDR3: CATSDRANEAFF
V: TRBV24-1
size: .
J: TRBJ1-1
D: .

DNA: TGCAGCGTAACCCGGGCAGTCCCCCCCTACGAGCAGTACTTC
CDR3: CSVTRAVPPYEQYF
V: TRBV29-1
size: .
J: TRBJ2-7
D: .

DNA: TGTGCCAGCAGTTTCGGGGCTCAGATCGGGGAGCTGTTTTTT
CDR3: CASSFGAQIGELFF
V: TRBV27
size: many
J: TRBJ2-2
D: .

DNA: TGTGCCAGCAGAGGGGATGCCAGAGGAACTTTCTTT
CDR3: CASRGDARGTFF
V: TRBV6-2/TRBV6-3
size: many
J: TRBJ1-1
D: .

DNA: TGCGCCAGCAGCATACAGGGGAATAGTGACAATGAGCAGTTCTTC
CDR3: CASSIQGNSDNEQFF
V: TRBV5-1
size: .
J: TRBJ2-1
D: TRBD1

DNA: TGTGCCAGCAGGGTTAACAGGGGGTTCACCTACAATGAGCAGTTCTTC
CDR3: CASRVNRGFTYNEQFF
V: TRBV2
size: .
J: TRBJ2-1
D: TRBD1

DNA: TGTGCCAGCAGCTTAGTTATCCGGCAGGCCAGTTTAGGGAATTCACCCCTCCACTTT
CDR3: CASSLVIRQASLGNSPLHF
V: TRBV11-2
size: .
J: TRBJ1-6
D: .

DNA: TGTGCCAGCAGTCGACCTAGCGGTCCGACACCCTACAATGAGCAGTTCTTC
CDR3: CASSRPSGPTPYNEQFF
V: TRBV7-9
size: many
J: TRBJ2-1
D: TRBD2

DNA: TGCGCCAGCAGCCAGGGTGGGGGGGCCGGGGAGACCCAGTACTTC
CDR3: CASSQGGGAGETQYF
V: TRBV4-3
size: .
J: TRBJ2-5
D: .

DNA: TGTGCCACCACCGAGGGAAACACCGGGGAGCTGTTTTTT
CDR3: CATTEGNTGELFF
V: TRBV27
size: .
J: TRBJ2-2
D: .

DNA: TGTGCCAGCAGCGCTACAGGGACTCGGGGGAGCAACACTGAAGCTTTCTTT
CDR3: CASSATGTRGSNTEAFF
V: TRBV9
size: .
J: TRBJ1-1
D: .